The rows below give T cell receptor beta chains drawn from one sample of a study of T cells in Graves' hyperthyroidism and ophthalmopathy. Using its own MiXCR run on the multiplex PCR reads, TCRdb lists one record per CDR3 protein. This sample has roughly 350,000 distinct CDR3 sequences, with about 15% found just once. The sequenced sample was blood. These TCRs come from a woman aged 30 to 39 with Graves' hyperthyroidism. The CDR3 runs from the conserved cysteine through the conserved F or W. Fields, in order: D gene, V gene, clone size, J gene, CDR3 protein, CDR3 DNA. D genes are given only for firm matches. Part of the rows lack a size; the others show once, few, many or a class for expanded clones.

d_call: TRBD1
v_call: TRBV7-2
clone_size: few
j_call: TRBJ1-2
cdr3_aa: CASDMLTGSNYGYTF
cdr3_nt: TGTGCCAGCGATATGTTGACAGGGAGTAACTATGGCTACACCTTC

d_call: .
v_call: TRBV19
clone_size: .
j_call: TRBJ1-5
cdr3_aa: CASTTGNNQPQHF
cdr3_nt: TGTGCCAGTACAACGGGGAACAATCAGCCCCAGCATTTT

d_call: .
v_call: TRBV11-2
clone_size: .
j_call: TRBJ2-1
cdr3_aa: CASSLDKGSLVAEQFF
cdr3_nt: TGTGCCAGCAGCTTAGATAAAGGAAGCCTGGTGGCTGAGCAGTTCTTC

d_call: .
v_call: TRBV7-2
clone_size: many
j_call: TRBJ1-1
cdr3_aa: CASSLGGLKNTEAFF
cdr3_nt: TGTGCCAGCAGCTTAGGGGGCCTTAAGAACACTGAAGCTTTCTTT

d_call: .
v_call: TRBV25-1
clone_size: many
j_call: TRBJ1-1
cdr3_aa: CASSGLGHNTEAFF
cdr3_nt: TGTGCCAGCAGTGGCCTCGGGCATAACACTGAAGCTTTCTTT

d_call: .
v_call: TRBV7-9
clone_size: .
j_call: TRBJ1-2
cdr3_aa: CASSSTGGFNYGYTF
cdr3_nt: TGTGCCAGCAGCTCGACAGGAGGTTTTAACTATGGCTACACCTTC

d_call: TRBD2
v_call: TRBV24-1
clone_size: many
j_call: TRBJ2-1
cdr3_aa: CATSDLRAGEKGSEQFF
cdr3_nt: TGTGCCACCAGTGATTTGAGGGCGGGGGAAAAAGGGAGTGAGCAGTTCTTC

d_call: TRBD1
v_call: TRBV7-8
clone_size: .
j_call: TRBJ1-5
cdr3_aa: CASSPGQGLGYSNQPQHF
cdr3_nt: TGTGCCAGCAGCCCGGGACAGGGTCTGGGATATAGCAATCAGCCCCAGCATTTT

d_call: TRBD2
v_call: TRBV28
clone_size: many
j_call: TRBJ2-5
cdr3_aa: CASSFGLAGFQETQYF
cdr3_nt: TGTGCCAGCAGTTTCGGATTAGCGGGATTCCAAGAGACCCAGTACTTC

d_call: .
v_call: TRBV20-1
clone_size: few
j_call: TRBJ2-5
cdr3_aa: CSARPRASVGQETQYF
cdr3_nt: TGCAGTGCTAGGCCCAGAGCGAGCGTAGGACAAGAGACCCAGTACTTC

d_call: .
v_call: TRBV13
clone_size: .
j_call: TRBJ1-1
cdr3_aa: CASSLGDRAFF
cdr3_nt: TGTGCCAGCAGCTTAGGGGACAGAGCTTTCTTT

d_call: TRBD1
v_call: TRBV4-1
clone_size: few
j_call: TRBJ1-5
cdr3_aa: CASSQEDRFQPQHF
cdr3_nt: TGCGCCAGCAGCCAAGAGGACAGGTTTCAGCCCCAGCATTTT

d_call: TRBD2
v_call: TRBV28
clone_size: many
j_call: TRBJ2-3
cdr3_aa: CASRLTSAIHTQYF
cdr3_nt: TGTGCCAGCAGATTGACTAGCGCAATCCATACGCAGTATTTT

d_call: TRBD1
v_call: TRBV5-1
clone_size: few
j_call: TRBJ1-6
cdr3_aa: CASSDDRVANSPLHF
cdr3_nt: TGCGCCAGCAGCGACGACAGGGTGGCGAATTCACCCCTCCACTTT

d_call: .
v_call: TRBV7-8
clone_size: few
j_call: TRBJ2-1
cdr3_aa: CASSFGGISYNEQFF
cdr3_nt: TGTGCCAGCAGCTTCGGAGGAATCTCCTACAATGAGCAGTTCTTC

d_call: TRBD2
v_call: TRBV18
clone_size: .
j_call: TRBJ2-7
cdr3_aa: CASSPVGLAGDPYEQYF
cdr3_nt: TGTGCCAGCTCACCAGTGGGACTAGCGGGAGACCCGTACGAGCAGTACTTC

d_call: .
v_call: TRBV24-1
clone_size: .
j_call: TRBJ2-1
cdr3_aa: CATSESGVYNEQFF
cdr3_nt: TGTGCCACCAGTGAGTCAGGGGTATACAATGAGCAGTTCTTC

d_call: .
v_call: TRBV20-1
clone_size: .
j_call: TRBJ1-1
cdr3_aa: CSASKGGGNTEAFF
cdr3_nt: TGCAGTGCGAGTAAGGGGGGTGGGAACACTGAAGCTTTCTTT

d_call: .
v_call: TRBV28
clone_size: .
j_call: TRBJ1-2
cdr3_aa: CASSLRAADGYTF
cdr3_nt: TGTGCCAGCAGTTTAAGGGCAGCTGATGGCTACACCTTC

d_call: .
v_call: TRBV18
clone_size: many
j_call: TRBJ1-1
cdr3_aa: CASSPFLNTEAFF
cdr3_nt: TGTGCCAGCTCACCGTTTTTGAACACTGAAGCTTTCTTT

d_call: .
v_call: TRBV7-9
clone_size: many
j_call: TRBJ2-1
cdr3_aa: CASSPPRPMNNEQFF
cdr3_nt: TGTGCCAGCAGTCCCCCCCGACCGATGAACAATGAGCAGTTCTTC

d_call: .
v_call: TRBV12-3/TRBV12-4
clone_size: many
j_call: TRBJ2-7
cdr3_aa: CASSLELAAAHEQYF
cdr3_nt: TGTGCCAGCAGTTTAGAACTAGCCGCCGCCCACGAGCAGTACTTC

d_call: .
v_call: TRBV30
clone_size: few
j_call: TRBJ2-5
cdr3_aa: CAVQLNQETQYF
cdr3_nt: TGTGCCGTTCAACTGAACCAAGAGACCCAGTACTTC

d_call: .
v_call: TRBV20-1
clone_size: many
j_call: TRBJ2-5
cdr3_aa: CSSEVEEETQYF
cdr3_nt: TGCAGTTCAGAGGTGGAGGAGGAGACCCAGTACTTC

d_call: TRBD1
v_call: TRBV29-1
clone_size: many
j_call: TRBJ2-5
cdr3_aa: CSVGGTGGGGETQYF
cdr3_nt: TGCAGCGTTGGGGGGACAGGGGGGGGAGGGGAGACCCAGTACTTC

d_call: TRBD2
v_call: TRBV12-3/TRBV12-4
clone_size: many
j_call: TRBJ2-7
cdr3_aa: CASTWGGRNAEQYF
cdr3_nt: TGTGCCAGCACCTGGGGGGGAAGGAATGCCGAGCAGTACTTC

d_call: TRBD2
v_call: TRBV7-6
clone_size: .
j_call: TRBJ2-1
cdr3_aa: CASSLQREITYNEQFF
cdr3_nt: TGTGCCAGCAGCCTCCAGCGGGAAATCACCTACAATGAGCAGTTCTTC

d_call: .
v_call: TRBV2
clone_size: many
j_call: TRBJ2-7
cdr3_aa: CASGPTEGYEQYF
cdr3_nt: TGTGCCAGCGGACCGACGGAGGGCTACGAGCAGTACTTC

d_call: .
v_call: TRBV30
clone_size: few
j_call: TRBJ2-3
cdr3_aa: CAWSARDGGTQYF
cdr3_nt: TGTGCCTGGAGTGCCCGCGACGGGGGCACGCAGTATTTT

d_call: .
v_call: TRBV7-3
clone_size: many
j_call: TRBJ2-7
cdr3_aa: CASSLEVRAEQYF
cdr3_nt: TGTGCCAGCAGCTTAGAGGTTCGGGCCGAGCAGTACTTC

d_call: .
v_call: TRBV30
clone_size: many
j_call: TRBJ1-4
cdr3_aa: CAWSPSWDKNEKLFF
cdr3_nt: TGTGCCTGGAGTCCGTCCTGGGACAAGAATGAAAAACTGTTTTTT

d_call: TRBD2
v_call: TRBV30
clone_size: many
j_call: TRBJ2-7
cdr3_aa: CAWSVLGGNEQYF
cdr3_nt: TGTGCCTGGAGTGTCCTGGGGGGGAACGAGCAGTACTTC